Following are 27 T cell receptor beta chains from one sample sequenced in a study of molecular identifiers for immune sequencing clone quantification. TCRdb reprocessed the PCR reads with MiXCR, giving one entry per CDR3 protein. The repertoire holds more than 250,000 distinct CDR3 sequences, 20% to 25% seen once, with about 0.79% in the top ten. Sequencing was performed on naive CD8+ T cells from blood, with Jurkat cell RNA spiked in. Subset: FACS-sorted CD8+CD4-CCR7+CD45RA+ naive T cells. The receptors here all came from a human donor in good health. Some libraries in this study had Jurkat cell RNA spiked in.

J is TRBJ2-3 and V is TRBV27; D may be TRBD2 (6 bases). V lost 3 bases, J lost 6 bases, and 16 bases lay in between. Germline V CDR1 and CDR2: MNHEY, SMNVEV (reference sequence). This CDR3 has 15 amino acids. The CDR3: CASSFRLAVADTQYF. The DNA of the CDR3 is TGTGCCAGCAGTTTTCGGTTAGCGGTGGCGGATACGCAGTATTTT.

About this clonotype: A much bigger clone sits one base away, suggesting this may be a read error. This likely comes from a read error, as the CDR3 has no conserved phenylalanine or tryptophan at its end. This chain connects TRBV19 to TRBJ1-1; the D gene is possibly TRBD1 (5 bases). The V gene lost 1 base and the J gene lost 4 bases, with 10 bases spanning the gap. CDR1 LNHDA and CDR2 SQIVND come from the germline V gene (reference sequence). This CDR3 has 14 residues. CDR3 sequence: CASSIAGGVTEAFS. CDR3 coding DNA: TGTGCCAGTAGTATAGCGGGGGGGGTCACTGAAGCTTTCTCT.

A note on this clonotype: A read error may be the cause here, since a much bigger clone is one base away. The chain employs TRBV20-1 and TRBJ2-2, with 7 nucleotides matching TRBD2. Germline V gene sequence: CDR1 DFQATT, CDR2 SNEGSKA (reference sequence). The CDR3 length is 15 residues. CDR3 protein: CSARDGRGGTGGLFF. The CDR3 DNA follows: TGCAGTGCCAGAGATGGGAGGGGAGGCACCGGGGGGCTGTTTTTT.

There are many counts of this clonotype. The J gene is TRBJ1-5, the V gene TRBV6-2 or TRBV6-3; D not resolved. The CDR3 has 13 residues. CDR1 MNHEY and CDR2 SVGEGT come from the germline V gene. The V end lost 9 bases, the J end lost 2 bases, and 11 bases lay between the germline ends. The CDR3 reads CASERGRNQPQHF. CDR3 DNA sequence: TGTGCCAGTGAGCGGGGTCGCAATCAGCCCCAGCATTTT.

V usage is TRBV4-1 and J usage is TRBJ2-3, with 8 bases identical to TRBD2. The trim removed 1 base at V and 4 bases at J, leaving 7 bases unmatched. CDR3 length: 16 amino acids. Germline V CDR1 and CDR2: MGHRA, YSYEKL. In DNA form, the CDR3 reads TGCGCCAGCAGCCAAGTCCCAGCGGGGGCGGCAGATACGCAGTATTTT. It encodes CASSQVPAGAADTQYF.

This clonotype came up a few times. The CDR3 sequence: CSALDLGQGGETQYF. The CDR3 bases are TGCAGTGCTTTAGATCTTGGACAGGGCGGAGAGACCCAGTACTTC. The gene calls are TRBV20-1 and TRBJ2-5, with 8 bases identical to TRBD1. V dropped 5 bases and J dropped 4; count of bases not matched to a gene: 12. This CDR3 comprises 15 residues. CDR1 is DFQATT, CDR2 SNEGSKA, per germline (reference sequence).

This clonotype appeared many times. V gene TRBV27 combines with J gene TRBJ1-1, with D maybe TRBD1 (6 bases). CDR3 size: 16 residues. V dropped 4 bases and J dropped 4 bases, with 19 bases sitting between them. The V gene's germline CDR1 is MNHEY and CDR2 SMNVEV (reference sequence). DNA of the CDR3: TGTGCCAGCAGTTCCAAGGACAGCTCGAGGGTCACTGAAGCTTTCTTT. It yields the protein CASSSKDSSRVTEAFF.

The V gene is TRBV4-1, the J gene TRBJ2-7; 8 bases are shared with TRBD2. Germline lookup yields CDR1 MGHRA and CDR2 YSYEKL. J lost 2 bases, V lost 1 base, and 7 bases had no gene match. CDR3 length: 16 amino acids. The CDR3 nucleotides read TGCGCCAGCAGCCAAGTCGTTCGGGGGGGGGCCTACGAGCAGTACTTC. It specifies CASSQVVRGGAYEQYF.

This clonotype occurred once. A read error may explain this, as a much larger clone is one base away. The rearrangement links TRBV7-9 to TRBJ1-4; TRBD1 might be the D (5 bases). Germline V gives CDR1 SEHNR, CDR2 FQNEAQ (reference sequence). The CDR3 is 15 residues long. The CDR3 nucleotides are TGTGCCAGCAGCACACGGACGGGACTGAATGAAGAACTGTTTTTT. Residues: CASSTRTGLNEELFF.

This clonotype turned up a few times. A much bigger clone sits one base away, suggesting this may be a read error. Because it lacks the conserved phenylalanine or tryptophan at the end, this CDR3 is likely a read error. V usage is TRBV5-1 and J usage is TRBJ2-7; maybe TRBD2 (5 bases). The CDR3 sequence is 16 residues long. V gave up 4 bases and J gave up 0 bases, with 17 bases separating them. The germline V gene encodes CDR1 SGHRS and CDR2 YFSETQ. The CDR3 nucleotides are TGCGCCAGCAGCCCCCGGTACGGGGTCTCCTCCTACGAGCAGTACCTC. This gives the protein CASSPRYGVSSYEQYL.

This clonotype has a count of ten or more. Here the CDR3 reads CASSYSISAANEKLFF. CDR3 bases: TGTGCCAGCAGTTACTCGATATCGGCGGCTAATGAAAAACTGTTTTTT. The chain employs TRBV6-6 and TRBJ1-4; D is uncertain. The CDR3 covers 16 residues. V was clipped by 0 bases and J by 3 bases, with 11 bases between them. Germline V CDR1 and CDR2: MNHNY, SVGAGI (reference sequence).

A word on this clonotype: It may be a read error: a sequence one base away is much more abundant. This chain links TRBV24-1 with TRBJ2-1; D is ambiguous. Germline lookup yields CDR1 KGHDR and CDR2 SFDVKD. The CDR3 contains 14 residues. The CDR3: CATIRGPLYNGQFF. DNA for the CDR3: TGTGCCACCATACGAGGTCCTCTCTACAATGGGCAGTTCTTC.

In the case of this clonotype: The junction departs from germline at one end; a sequencing error may be responsible. The rearrangement links TRBV11-2 to TRBJ2-7, with D tentatively TRBD2 (7 bases). Germline loops: CDR1 SGHAT, CDR2 FQNNGV. The CDR3 runs to 12 residues. The CDR3 coding sequence is TGTGCCAGCAGCGAGGGGGACTACGAGCAGCACTTC. Amino acid sequence: CASSEGDYEQHF.

To note about this clonotype: This may be a read error, as it is one base from a much larger clone. V gene TRBV2 combines with J gene TRBJ2-3; maybe TRBD2 (5 bases). The CDR3 sequence is 15 residues long. Trimming removed 8 bases from V and 0 bases from J, with 15 bases in between. Germline values: CDR1 SNHLY, CDR2 FYNNEI. CDR3 loop: CASPGVSPSTDTQYF. CDR3 coding DNA: TGTGCCAGCCCCGGGGTCTCTCCTAGCACAGATACGCAGTATTTT.

This clonotype was picked up a small number of times. The chain is built from TRBV4-3 and TRBJ1-1; D unresolved. Trimming cost V 0 bases and J 8 bases, with 19 bases left between them. The CDR3 spans 16 residues. Per germline, CDR1 LGHNA and CDR2 YSLEER. The CDR3 spells CASSQDFGLSTTEAFF. The CDR3 DNA is TGCGCCAGCAGCCAAGATTTTGGCCTCTCGACAACCGAAGCTTTCTTT.

Worth noting for this clonotype: With a much larger clone just one base away, this may be a read error. The chain has TRBV7-9 and TRBJ1-1, with D possibly being TRBD1 (5 bases). The CDR3 totals 12 residues. Trimming cost V 9 bases and J 5 bases, with 13 bases left between them. The germline gives CDR1 SEHNR, CDR2 FQNEAQ (reference sequence). The CDR3, as DNA: TGTGCCAGTACCAGGGCTGGAACTGAAGCTTTCTTT. Protein: CASTRAGTEAFF.

On this clonotype: An end of the junction differs from the germline gene, which may be a read error. In DNA form, the CDR3 reads TGCGCCAGCAGTGATGCCGGCTCCTACAATGAGCAGTCCTTC. It yields the protein CASSDAGSYNEQSF. This chain uses TRBV10-1 with TRBJ2-1; D ambiguous. This CDR3 contains 14 residues. CDR1 is WNHNN, CDR2 SYGVQD, per germline (reference sequence).

As regards this clonotype: A much larger clonotype is one base distant, so this may be a read error. The chain recombines TRBV2 with TRBJ2-5; D may be TRBD2 (6 bases). V gave up 8 bases and J gave up 6 bases, with 13 bases separating them. CDR3 length: 12 amino acids. The germline CDR1 and CDR2 sequences are SNHLY and FYNNEI. The CDR3 protein is CASWTTQKTQYF. The CDR3 DNA follows: TGTGCCAGCTGGACTACACAAAAGACCCAGTACTTC.

This clonotype was picked up a small number of times. This chain joins TRBV14 and TRBJ1-1; D is unresolved. This CDR3 has 14 residues. Germline CDR1 is SGHDN and CDR2 is FVKESK. Trimming removed 2 bases from V and 1 base from J, with 8 bases in between. The DNA for the CDR3 is TGTGCCAGCAGCCAATTTATGTCGAACACTGAAGCTTTCTTT. Translating gives CASSQFMSNTEAFF.

As for this clonotype: With a much larger clone just one base away, this may be a read error. The chain couples TRBV9 to TRBJ1-1; D perhaps matches TRBD1 (5 bases). Trimming pared 6 bases from V and 6 bases from J, leaving 21 bases between. The CDR3 extends over 15 amino acids. From germline, CDR1 is SGDLS and CDR2 YYNGEE. CDR3: CASTRTRGPIAEAFF. Here the CDR3 DNA reads TGTGCCAGCACCAGAACGCGGGGCCCGATCGCTGAAGCTTTCTTT.

In this sample, this clonotype turned up many times. The chain links TRBV29-1 to TRBJ2-5; D tentatively fits TRBD1 or TRBD2 (5 bases each). Germline loops: CDR1 SQVTM, CDR2 ANQGSEA. The V and J ends lost 4 bases and 1 base respectively, with 10 bases between them. This CDR3 has 13 residues. CDR3 sequence (DNA): TGCAGCGTTGGGGGGTTGGTCCAAGAGACCCAGTACTTC. It translates to CSVGGLVQETQYF.

In its sample, this clonotype was seen many times. J is TRBJ2-3 and V is TRBV28; 8 nucleotides agree with TRBD2. V dropped 3 bases and J dropped 6; count of bases not matched to a gene: 8. The CDR3 contains 15 residues. From germline, CDR1 is MDHEN and CDR2 SYDVKM. The CDR3 loop reads CASSFSSGGSDTQYF. The CDR3 coding sequence is TGTGCCAGCAGTTTTTCGAGCGGGGGATCTGATACGCAGTATTTT.

With regard to this clonotype: This sequence may be a read error, since a much larger clone differs from it by one base. The chain is built from TRBV29-1 and TRBJ2-3; D might be TRBD1 (5 bases). Between the trimmed V and J ends, which lost 4 bases and 2 bases, there was a span of 7 bases. CDR3 length equals 12 residues. Germline CDR1 reads SQVTM; CDR2 reads ANQGSEA. CDR3 protein: CSVADITDTQYF. CDR3 nucleotide sequence: TGCAGCGTTGCGGACATCACAGATACGCAGTATTTT.

This clonotype was seen a handful of times. A much larger clonotype is one base distant, so this may be a read error. The V gene is TRBV29-1, the J gene TRBJ2-5; D gene uncertain. V lost 5 bases and J lost 7, with 8 bases in between. This CDR3 has 10 residues. Germline lookup yields CDR1 SQVTM and CDR2 ANQGSEA. In DNA form, the CDR3 reads TGCAGCGTTATCTTCGGGACCCAGTACTTC. Its protein product is CSVIFGTQYF.

This clonotype was seen ten or more times. The CDR3 region is CATSRDRSSTDTQYF. In DNA form, the CDR3 reads TGTGCCACCAGCAGAGATCGTTCCAGCACAGATACGCAGTATTTT. The chain combines TRBV15 with TRBJ2-3; D is undetermined. V gave up 0 bases and J gave up 0 bases, with 7 bases separating them. The V gene's germline CDR1 is LNHNV and CDR2 YYDKDF (reference sequence). This CDR3 has 15 residues.

This clonotype was seen more than once but under ten times. V is TRBV2 and J is TRBJ1-1, with D uncertain. Germline V lookup: CDR1 SNHLY, CDR2 FYNNEI. The CDR3 loop spans 12 amino acids. Trimming stripped 7 bases from V and 4 bases from J, with 10 bases between. The CDR3 nucleotides are TGTGCCAGCAAGGAGGGAGGCACTGAAGCTTTCTTT. Protein sequence: CASKEGGTEAFF. The full variable domain, rest sourced from reference TRBV2 and TRBJ1-1, is EPEVTQTPSHQVTQMGQEVILRCVPISNHLYFYWYRQILGQKVEFLVSFYNNEISEKSEIFDDQFSVERPDGSNFTLKIRSTKLEDSAMYFCASKEGGTEAFFGQGTRLTVV.

Many counts were recorded for this clonotype. The rearrangement links TRBV24-1 to TRBJ2-3; D possibly corresponds to TRBD1 (6 bases). In germline, CDR1 is KGHDR, CDR2 SFDVKD. V lost 4 bases and J lost 6, with 16 bases in between. The CDR3 extends over 15 amino acids. CDR3 nucleotide sequence: TGTGCCACCAGTGACCCTACAGGGAGACTCGATACGCAGTATTTT. This translates into CATSDPTGRLDTQYF.